The text below deals with one T cell receptor (beta chain). The sample comes from a study of blood T cell repertoires in COVID-19. Per the study methods: From reference gene primer amplification, estimates of nucleated cell counts were derived. The assay was immunoSEQ multiplex PCR, and TCRdb's table has in-frame clones only and misses some. V, J and clone size reflect that table, while D and trimming were determined from the DNA. The sample lists approximately 200,000 clones, 80% to 85% seen once, with around 11% in the top ten. Trimming stripped 2 bases from V and 5 bases from J, with 15 bases between. CDR3 length: 16 residues. Germline V gives CDR1 SGHTA, CDR2 FQGNSA.

This TCR was recovered from an elderly woman with COVID-19, enrolled during active disease. This sequence joins TRBV7-2 and TRBJ2-2; possibly TRBD2 for D (6 bases). The source material was peripheral blood. CDR3 sequence: CASSLKPGVKTGELFF. The DNA of the CDR3 is TGTGCCAGCAGCTTAAAACCGGGAGTTAAAACCGGGGAGCTGTTTTTT. Based on the CDR3 plus reference TRBV7-2 and TRBJ2-2, the full variable domain is GAGVSQSPSNKVTEKGKDVELRCDPISGHTALYWYRQSLGQGLEFLIYFQGNSAPDKSGLPSDRFSAERTGGSVSTLTIQRTQQEDSAVYLCASSLKPGVKTGELFFGEGSRLTVL.